These 2 T cell receptor beta chains were all obtained from the same sample, sequenced in a study of immune evolution from preneoplasia to lung adenocarcinoma. Libraries were prepared by immunoSEQ multiplex PCR; TCRdb keeps only in-frame clonotypes and omits some of them. The data show about 4,600 clones, around four fifths seen once. Source material: FFPE minimally invasive lung adenocarcinoma tissue. The receptors stem from a person aged 55-80 years with lung adenocarcinoma.

The genes are TRBV5-1 and TRBJ2-3; no definite D call. Deletions cut 0 bases from V and 1 base from J, with 3 bases between. Germline assignment: CDR1 SGHRS and CDR2 YFSETQ. CDR3 length: 13 residues. The CDR3 loop is CASSLVGTDTQYF. The CDR3 nucleotides read TGCGCCAGCAGCTTGGTTGGCACAGATACGCAGTATTTT. Supplemented by reference TRBV5-1 and TRBJ2-3, the full variable domain reads KAGVTQTPRYLIKTRGQQVTLSCSPISGHRSVSWYQQTPGQGLQFLFEYFSETQRNKGNFPGRFSGRQFSNSRSEMNVSTLELGDSALYLCASSLVGTDTQYFGPGTRLTVL.

V usage is TRBV5-5 and J usage is TRBJ2-2; TRBD2 matches 8 bases. Germline trimming cut 4 bases from V and 2 bases from J; bases unmatched to any gene: 7. Per the germline V gene, CDR1 is SGHKS and CDR2 is YYEKEE (reference sequence). The CDR3 totals 16 residues. The CDR3 coding sequence is TGTGCCAGCAGCGGCGGACTAGCTGCTAACACCGGGGAGCTGTTTTTT. Its translation: CASSGGLAANTGELFF.